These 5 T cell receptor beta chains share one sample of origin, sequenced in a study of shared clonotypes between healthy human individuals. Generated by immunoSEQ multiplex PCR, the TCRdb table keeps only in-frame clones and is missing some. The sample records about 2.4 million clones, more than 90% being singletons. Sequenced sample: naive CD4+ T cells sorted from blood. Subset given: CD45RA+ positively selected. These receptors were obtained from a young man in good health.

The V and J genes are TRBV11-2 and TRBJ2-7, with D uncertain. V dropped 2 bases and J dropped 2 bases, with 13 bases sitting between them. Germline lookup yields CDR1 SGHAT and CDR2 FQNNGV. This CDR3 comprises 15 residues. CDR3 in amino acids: CASSLSLPDTYEQYF. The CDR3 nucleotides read TGTGCCAGCAGCTTAAGCCTCCCAGATACCTACGAGCAGTACTTC.

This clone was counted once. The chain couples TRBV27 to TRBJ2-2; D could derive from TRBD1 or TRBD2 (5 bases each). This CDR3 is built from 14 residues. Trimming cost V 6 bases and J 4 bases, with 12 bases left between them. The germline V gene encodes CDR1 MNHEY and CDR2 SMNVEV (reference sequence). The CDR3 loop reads CASSQRGGTGELFF. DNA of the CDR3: TGTGCCAGCAGCCAGAGGGGCGGCACCGGGGAGCTGTTTTTT.

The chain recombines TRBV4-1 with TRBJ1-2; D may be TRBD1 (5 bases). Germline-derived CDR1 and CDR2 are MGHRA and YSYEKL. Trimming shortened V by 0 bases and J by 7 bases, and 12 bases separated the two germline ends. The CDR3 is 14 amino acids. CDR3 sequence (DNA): TGCGCCAGCAGCCAAGATCGGGCACAGGTTGGCTACACCTTC. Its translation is CASSQDRAQVGYTF.

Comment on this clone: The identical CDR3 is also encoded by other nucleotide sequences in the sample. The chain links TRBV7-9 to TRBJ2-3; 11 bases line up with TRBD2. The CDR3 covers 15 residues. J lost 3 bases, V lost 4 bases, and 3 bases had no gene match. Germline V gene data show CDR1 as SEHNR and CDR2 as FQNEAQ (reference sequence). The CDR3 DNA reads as TGTGCCAGCAGCTACCTAGCGGGAGGTACAGATACGCAGTATTTT. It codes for CASSYLAGGTDTQYF.

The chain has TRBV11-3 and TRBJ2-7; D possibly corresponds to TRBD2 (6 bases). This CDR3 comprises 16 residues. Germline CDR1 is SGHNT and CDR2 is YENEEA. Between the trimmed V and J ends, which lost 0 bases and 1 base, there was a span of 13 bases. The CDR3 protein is CASSLDFGGSSYEQYF. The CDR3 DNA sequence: TGTGCCAGCAGCTTAGATTTCGGGGGAAGTTCCTACGAGCAGTACTTC.